The 26 T cell receptor beta chains below were found in one sample sequenced in a study of blood T cells in healthy people across ages (dated by TCRdb to 2014 to 2015). The library was built by means of 5' RACE. Sequencing was performed on an Illumina HiSeq 2500. A second PCR of roughly 7 to 11 cycles was performed with a sample-barcoded 5' primer and a J-beta primer mix. Using fastp at Q25 and MiXCR, TCRdb reprocessed the public reads and kept productive beta chains. Rows are combined by CDR3 protein, so each entry shows the most common genes and DNA. Present in this sample are some 640,000 distinct CDR3 sequences, roughly 31% of which were seen just once. The ten biggest clones cover 15% to 18% of the sample. The sequenced sample was blood. These receptors were obtained from a woman aged 80 or over in good health.

Ten or more counts support this clonotype. The V call is TRBV20-1, the J call TRBJ2-1; TRBD2 matches at 10 bases. V shed 2 bases and J 5 bases; nucleotides not matched to a gene: 6. Germline-derived CDR1 and CDR2 are DFQATT and SNEGSKA (reference sequence). The CDR3 has 15 residues. CDR3 loop: CSARSLAGVHNEQFF. The CDR3 DNA follows: TGCAGTGCTAGATCGCTAGCGGGGGTCCACAATGAGCAGTTCTTC.

The V and J genes are TRBV25-1 and TRBJ2-7; the D gene is possibly TRBD2 (6 bases). The germline CDR1 and CDR2 sequences are MGHDK and SYGVNS. The CDR3 length is 15 residues. V lost 4 bases, J lost 0 bases, and 13 bases lay in between. The DNA for the CDR3 is TGTGCCAGCAGTGCTTTGGGTAGCGGCTCCTACGAGCAGTACTTC. Residues: CASSALGSGSYEQYF.

This clonotype was seen at least ten times. V is TRBV6-1 and J is TRBJ2-3, with 10 bases identical to TRBD2. Germline V gene lookup returns CDR1 MNHNS and CDR2 SASEGT. V was pared by 6 bases and J by 2 bases, with 17 bases of the junction left unmatched. The CDR3 has 19 residues. The CDR3 is CASRNENSLAGAFTDTQYF. CDR3 coding DNA: TGTGCCAGCAGAAATGAAAACAGCCTAGCGGGGGCCTTCACAGATACGCAGTATTTT.

This clonotype was found many times. The chain is built from TRBV6-2 or TRBV6-3 and TRBJ1-2, with D perhaps TRBD1 (5 bases). There are 12 residues in the CDR3. Deletions cut 6 bases from V and 8 bases from J, with 13 bases between. Germline V gives CDR1 MNHEY, CDR2 SVGEGT. This CDR3 is CASRTGVGGYTF. The DNA for the CDR3 is TGTGCCAGCAGGACGGGGGTAGGAGGCTACACCTTC.

This rearrangement joins TRBV20-1 to TRBJ2-1; 8 bases map to TRBD2. The germline gives CDR1 DFQATT, CDR2 SNEGSKA (reference sequence). With V trimmed by 3 bases and J by 8 bases, 9 bases remained unmatched. This CDR3 region has 14 residues. The CDR3 DNA reads as TGCAGTGCTAGCGGGAGGGGACGAGGGGATGAGCAGTTCTTC. This codes for CSASGRGRGDEQFF.

This chain uses TRBV5-1 with TRBJ1-1; D ambiguous. The length of the CDR3 is 14 residues. The germline gives CDR1 SGHRS, CDR2 YFSETQ. Trimming left V 5 bases short and J 2 bases short, with 13 bases between. CDR3 amino acids: CASSIPDGNTEAFF. Here the CDR3 DNA reads TGCGCCAGCAGTATCCCGGACGGAAACACTGAAGCTTTCTTT.

The sample holds a few counts of this clonotype. This chain links TRBV20-1 with TRBJ1-1, with D possibly matching TRBD1 (6 bases). This CDR3 contains 15 residues. Germline assignment: CDR1 DFQATT and CDR2 SNEGSKA (reference sequence). V lost 6 bases, J lost 7 bases, and 24 bases lay in between. The chain's CDR3 is CSAPVGGRLQGEAFF. The CDR3 bases are TGCAGTGCGCCGGTCGGGGGGCGCTTGCAAGGTGAAGCTTTCTTT.

The genes are TRBV20-1 and TRBJ2-5; 8 bases are shared with TRBD2. The CDR3 extends over 14 amino acids. Trimming cost V 5 bases and J 0 bases; bases outside gene matches: 5. The germline V gene has CDR1 DFQATT and CDR2 SNEGSKA (reference sequence). The CDR3 DNA follows: TGCAGTGCTGGTCCTAGCGGGTACCAAGAGACCCAGTACTTC. It specifies CSAGPSGYQETQYF.

The V and J genes are TRBV19 and TRBJ1-1; D is perhaps TRBD1 (5 bases). V was trimmed by 2 bases and J by 8 bases, leaving 12 bases between them. The CDR3 length is 13 residues. CDR1 is LNHDA and CDR2 is SQIVND in the germline V gene (reference sequence). The CDR3 protein is CASSITQVPEAFF. The CDR3 nucleotides read TGTGCCAGTAGTATAACACAGGTACCAGAAGCTTTCTTT.

The genes are TRBV12-3 or TRBV12-4 and TRBJ1-1; perhaps TRBD1 as D (5 bases). The CDR3 is 15 amino acids. The V and J ends lost 1 base and 0 bases respectively, with 9 bases between them. CDR3 loop: CASSLDGALNTEAFF. The CDR3 DNA reads TGTGCCAGCAGTTTAGACGGGGCCCTGAACACTGAAGCTTTCTTT.

This clonotype was detected ten times or more. The genes are TRBV12-3 or TRBV12-4 and TRBJ1-2; 9 bases align to TRBD1. This CDR3 is 14 amino acids long. V trimming: 5 bases; J trimming: 7 bases; junction bases outside the gene matches: 8. CDR3 DNA: TGTGCCAGCAGTCCCCGGGACAGGGCGCTTGGCTACACCTTC. Amino acids: CASSPRDRALGYTF.

This clonotype was observed many times. The chain uses TRBV29-1 and TRBJ2-3; 9 nucleotides align to TRBD1. Germline CDR1 and CDR2: SQVTM and ANQGSEA. This CDR3 is built from 15 residues. The trim removed 5 bases at V and 5 bases at J, leaving 11 bases unmatched. In nucleotides, the CDR3 is TGCAGCGTTTCCCTAGGGACAGGGCGAAGAGATACGCAGTATTTT. Translating gives CSVSLGTGRRDTQYF.

The rearrangement joins TRBV5-4 to TRBJ1-1; the D is unclear. This CDR3 comprises 14 residues. V lost 2 bases and J 1 base, leaving 9 bases between the germline ends. Germline CDR1 and CDR2: SGHNT and YYREEE (reference sequence). CDR3 residues: CASSFQSGNTEAFF. The CDR3 nucleotides are TGTGCCAGCAGCTTCCAGTCAGGGAACACTGAAGCTTTCTTT.

This clonotype was seen only a few times. The V and J genes are TRBV28 and TRBJ2-4, with D uncertain. The V and J ends lost 7 bases and 8 bases respectively, with 15 bases between them. CDR1 and CDR2 (germline): MDHEN, SYDVKM. This CDR3 is built from 13 residues. As DNA, the CDR3 is TGTGCCAGCAATTCGCCCCTCGGAGACATTCAGTACTTC. Translated: CASNSPLGDIQYF.

The chain employs TRBV25-1 and TRBJ1-4; tentatively, D is TRBD1 (5 bases). Trimming pared 4 bases from V and 1 base from J, leaving 13 bases between. The length of the CDR3 is 16 residues. The germline V gene encodes CDR1 MGHDK and CDR2 SYGVNS. CDR3 nucleotide sequence: TGTGCCAGCAGTGTGGCAGGGAGGAGAACTAATGAAAAACTGTTTTTT. It encodes CASSVAGRRTNEKLFF.

This chain uses TRBV30 with TRBJ2-3; 9 nucleotides agree with TRBD2. CDR1 and CDR2 from the germline V gene are GTSNPN and SVGIG (reference sequence). J lost 2 bases, V lost 0 bases, and 9 bases had no gene match. This CDR3 is 17 amino acids long. CDR3 amino acids: CAWSVLGGGANTDTQYF. The CDR3, as DNA: TGTGCCTGGAGTGTACTGGGCGGGGGGGCTAACACAGATACGCAGTATTTT.

V usage is TRBV21-1 and J usage is TRBJ2-7; the D call of TRBD1 is as the table states it, not checked on the DNA. TRBV21-1 is given as a pseudogene. The CDR3 runs 17 residues. The CDR3 DNA sequence: TGTGCCAGCAGCACCAGACGGGGGGAGGGAGATCTCTACGAGCAGTACTTC. Protein: CASSTRRGEGDLYEQYF.

This clonotype was seen only a few times. The rearrangement joins TRBV30 to TRBJ1-6, with D tentatively TRBD1 (6 bases). This CDR3 is built from 16 residues. V gave up 2 bases and J gave up 2 bases, with 13 bases separating them. CDR1 and CDR2 (germline): GTSNPN, SVGIG (reference sequence). CDR3 sequence reads: CAWSQQGFPYNSPLHF. DNA for the CDR3: TGTGCCTGGAGTCAACAGGGTTTTCCCTATAATTCACCCCTCCACTTT.

This clonotype was found many times. This chain joins TRBV6-5 and TRBJ2-3; tentatively, D is TRBD1 (6 bases). Germline V gene lookup returns CDR1 MNHEY and CDR2 SVGAGI. CDR3 length: 16 amino acids. V was clipped by 6 bases and J by 4 bases, with 20 bases between them. CDR3 DNA: TGTGCCAGCAGGCCTCCTACAGGGTGGAGCGCAGATACGCAGTATTTT. The encoded protein is CASRPPTGWSADTQYF.

This clonotype was detected a few times. One end of the junction does not line up with germline, which may come from a read error. The chain carries TRBV5-1 and TRBJ2-1, with D uncertain. Germline CDR1 is SGHRS and CDR2 is YFSETQ. The CDR3 sequence is 15 residues long. The CDR3 nucleotides read TGCACCAGCAGCTTGAGACCGAACTCCTACAATGAGCAGTTCTTC. It is translated as CTSSLRPNSYNEQFF.

The chain is built from TRBV5-4 and TRBJ1-4, with 10 bases aligning to TRBD1. The CDR3 is 15 amino acids. Germline V gives CDR1 SGHNT, CDR2 YYREEE (reference sequence). V dropped 4 bases and J dropped 2; count of bases not matched to a gene: 2. The CDR3 DNA is TGTGCCAGCAGCCCGGGACAGGGGACTAATGAAAAACTGTTTTTT. Amino acid sequence: CASSPGQGTNEKLFF.

The rearrangement uses TRBV6-2 or TRBV6-3 and TRBJ2-3; D gene unclear. This CDR3 comprises 13 residues. Trimming removed 0 bases at V and 7 bases at J, with 8 bases between. CDR1 is MNHEY and CDR2 is SVGEGT in the germline V gene. CDR3 amino acids: CASSYSAGNTQYF. In nucleotides, the CDR3 is TGTGCCAGCAGTTACTCGGCTGGAAATACGCAGTATTTT.

The chain employs TRBV30 and TRBJ1-1; D not certain. V was cut by 0 bases and J by 3 bases, with 11 bases left in between. This CDR3 has 14 amino acids. CDR1 and CDR2 (germline): GTSNPN, SVGIG (reference sequence). The CDR3 spells CAWSVLILDTEAFF. The DNA of the CDR3 is TGTGCCTGGAGTGTACTAATCTTGGACACTGAAGCTTTCTTT.

This chain joins TRBV11-2 and TRBJ2-7, with 8 bases aligning to TRBD1. CDR1 is SGHAT and CDR2 is FQNNGV in the germline V gene. This CDR3 spans 14 amino acids. V was clipped by 3 bases and J by 6 bases; unmatched bases: 7. The chain's CDR3 is CASSFRDRIGEQYF. CDR3 in DNA: TGTGCCAGCAGCTTCCGGGACAGGATTGGCGAGCAGTACTTC.

For this clonotype: A much larger clone sits a single nucleotide away, making a read error possible. The chain recombines TRBV20-1 with TRBJ2-7; TRBD2 aligns across 9 bases. Per the germline V gene, CDR1 is DFQATT and CDR2 is SNEGSKA (reference sequence). The ends lost 8 bases at V and 7 bases at J; junction bases unmatched: 15. The CDR3 spans 14 residues. DNA for the CDR3: TGCAGTTCAAGGGCGGGGGGGCAAGGAAATGAGCAGTACTTC. Residues: CSSRAGGQGNEQYF.

This clonotype showed up just a few times. The gene calls are TRBV2 and TRBJ2-3; D remains unclear. Trimming removed 1 base from V and 5 bases from J, with 16 bases in between. The CDR3 is 16 residues long. CDR1 is SNHLY, CDR2 FYNNEI, per germline. CDR3 nucleotides: TGTGCCAGCAGTGAAGAGGGCAGGCGGTGGGGAGATACGCAGTATTTT. As protein: CASSEEGRRWGDTQYF.